This TCR beta chain is from a study of molecular identifiers for immune sequencing clone quantification. A note on this clonotype: Its antigen is unidentified.

Sorted naive CD8 T cells, roughly 19,000 to 1,100,000, were sequenced from 10%, 30% or 50% RNA. Generation of bulk TCR libraries relied on previously described methods and listed TCR primers. Using its own MiXCR run on the PCR reads, TCRdb lists one record per CDR3 protein. The table includes over 550,000 distinct CDR3 sequences, less than 30% detected once. The study, taken as a whole, reports: Single-cell amounts of spiked Jurkat TCR RNA were reportedly detectable among fewer than 1.3 million naive cells. Clone sizes could be underestimated for highly expanded clones when identical TCR molecules share a barcode.

Germline CDR1 reads LGHNA; CDR2 reads YSLEER. The CDR3 is 16 amino acids. V shed 1 base and J 4 bases; nucleotides not matched to a gene: 5. The sample was naive CD8+ T cells from blood, with Jurkat cell RNA spiked in. Regarding subset: FACS-sorted CD8+CD4-CCR7+CD45RA+ naive T cells. The chain is built from TRBV4-3 and TRBJ2-1, with 9 bases identical to TRBD1. The sequence derives from a human donor in good health. Some libraries in this study had Jurkat cell RNA spiked in. In DNA form, the CDR3 reads TGCGCCAGCAGCCAAGTGGACAGGGGACCTTACAATGAGCAGTTCTTC. This codes for CASSQVDRGPYNEQFF.